This passage covers 19 T cell receptor beta chains from one sample sequenced in a study of T cell responses to AZD1222 COVID-19 vaccine (dated by TCRdb to about 2021). The sample's time point label is to be understood as: baseline before first vaccination. To prepare the library, the immunoSEQ multiplex PCR assay was applied. This immuneACCESS table, as held by TCRdb, lists in-frame sequences with V and J called but not all clones. Of the missing ones, under half trace to an unresolved V gene in checked studies; the others have no known cause. The sample yields 80,000 to 100,000 clones; roughly nine tenths were counted once. The top ten clonotypes cover about 13% of the sample. Sequencing used peripheral blood, obtained on day 0 of AZD1222 vaccination. The receptors come from an adult in good health.

The rearrangement uses TRBV19 and TRBJ2-5, with TRBD1 identical over 11 bases. Losses at the gene ends were 5 bases for V and 4 bases for J; bases not matched to a gene: 9. This CDR3 comprises 16 residues. Germline V gives CDR1 LNHDA, CDR2 SQIVND (reference sequence). The CDR3 sequence is CASSSPGTGGGETQYF. The CDR3 coding sequence is TGTGCCAGTAGTTCCCCGGGGACAGGGGGGGGAGAGACCCAGTACTTC.

The chain carries TRBV5-5 and TRBJ1-1, with 10 bases lining up with TRBD1. With V trimmed by 1 base and J by 4 bases, 13 bases remained unmatched. The germline CDR1 and CDR2 sequences are SGHKS and YYEKEE (reference sequence). CDR3 length: 18 residues. The CDR3 reads CASSLLGGGQGGTTEAFF. The DNA of the CDR3 is TGTGCCAGCAGCTTGTTGGGAGGTGGACAGGGGGGGACCACTGAAGCTTTCTTT.

This chain uses TRBV6-6 with TRBJ1-5, with D tentatively TRBD1 (6 bases). V gave up 1 base and J gave up 5 bases, with 12 bases separating them. Germline values: CDR1 MNHNY, CDR2 SVGAGI (reference sequence). The CDR3 runs to 15 residues. The CDR3 is CASSYLLQGHQPQHF. CDR3 bases: TGTGCCAGCAGTTACTTGTTGCAGGGGCATCAGCCCCAGCATTTT.

This chain connects TRBV12-3 or TRBV12-4 to TRBJ1-6; D is perhaps TRBD1 (5 bases). V lost 0 bases and J lost 15, with 12 bases in between. This CDR3 region has 13 residues. CDR3 nucleotides: TGTGCCAGCAGTTTAGCGTTAAGGGGTCTCCTCCACTTT. It specifies CASSLALRGLLHF.

V is TRBV20-1 and J is TRBJ2-5; tentatively, D is TRBD2 (6 bases). Trimming removed 3 bases from V and 4 bases from J, with 6 bases in between. This CDR3 has 11 amino acids. CDR1 DFQATT and CDR2 SNEGSKA come from the germline V gene (reference sequence). The CDR3 sequence: CSASGRETQYF. In nucleotides, the CDR3 is TGCAGTGCTAGCGGGAGAGAGACCCAGTACTTC.

The chain couples TRBV6-1 to TRBJ2-7; D uncertain. Germline CDR1 is MNHNS and CDR2 is SASEGT. This CDR3 is built from 14 residues. V lost 2 bases to trimming and J lost 0 bases, with 8 bases between them. CDR3 sequence: CASSEQASSYEQYF. Written as DNA, the CDR3 is TGTGCCAGCAGTGAACAGGCCAGCTCCTACGAGCAGTACTTC.

This clone was recorded once. J is TRBJ2-7 and V is TRBV5-1; no clear D. The CDR3 extends over 15 amino acids. The V gene lost 0 bases and the J gene lost 7 bases, with 17 bases spanning the gap. The germline CDR1 and CDR2 sequences are SGHRS and YFSETQ. CDR3 protein: CASSLVPGRLEEQYF. The CDR3 DNA sequence: TGCGCCAGCAGCTTGGTCCCAGGACGGCTTGAAGAGCAGTACTTC.

J is TRBJ2-2 and V is TRBV30; D not resolved. Germline loops: CDR1 GTSNPN, CDR2 SVGIG (reference sequence). Deletions cut 2 bases from V and 10 bases from J, with 17 bases between. This CDR3 is built from 14 residues. CDR3 in amino acids: CAWSSSPTGEELFF. In DNA, the CDR3 is TGTGCCTGGAGTTCCTCTCCGACTGGCGAGGAGCTGTTTTTT.

This clone showed up just a few times. The V call is TRBV10-3, the J call TRBJ2-6; weak D call: TRBD2 (5 bases). CDR3 length: 17 residues. Germline V gives CDR1 ENHRY, CDR2 SYGVKD. Trimming cost V 0 bases and J 3 bases, with 12 bases left between them. The CDR3 sequence is CAISESRVGYGANVLTF. CDR3 bases: TGTGCCATCAGTGAGTCGAGGGTGGGATATGGGGCCAACGTCCTGACTTTC.

The chain employs TRBV18 and TRBJ1-1; 8 nucleotides agree with TRBD1. This CDR3 region has 14 residues. Germline V gene data show CDR1 as KGHSH and CDR2 as LQKENI. The J segment lost 5 bases and the V segment lost 0 bases, leaving 2 bases of the junction unmatched. As DNA, the CDR3 is TGTGCCAGCTCACCACCGCAGGGGGCTACTGAAGCTTTCTTT. It translates to CASSPPQGATEAFF.

The chain is built from TRBV30 and TRBJ2-6, with D unresolved. With 4 bases removed from V and 0 bases from J, the gap between germline ends came to 10 bases. The CDR3 is made up of 15 amino acids. Germline V CDR1 and CDR2: GTSNPN, SVGIG (reference sequence). The CDR3 bases are TGTGCCTGGACGGTTCCGGGCTCTGGGGCCAACGTCCTGACTTTC. Translation: CAWTVPGSGANVLTF.

The chain joins TRBV28 to TRBJ1-6; tentatively, D is TRBD1 (5 bases). Trimming took 6 bases from V and 9 from J, leaving 18 bases between them. The CDR3 totals 15 residues. CDR1 is MDHEN, CDR2 SYDVKM, per germline. The CDR3, as DNA: TGTGCCAGCAGCCTTCAAGGGGTGCGGGGTTCACCCCTCCACTTT. It translates to CASSLQGVRGSPLHF.

The chain recombines TRBV27 with TRBJ2-2, with TRBD2 matching 7 bases. With V trimmed by 6 bases and J by 1 base, 8 bases remained unmatched. The CDR3 is made up of 16 amino acids. In germline, CDR1 is MNHEY, CDR2 SMNVEV (reference sequence). This CDR3 is CASRSPSGENTGELFF. The CDR3 DNA reads TGTGCCAGCAGATCCCCTAGCGGAGAGAACACCGGGGAGCTGTTTTTT.

In its sample, this clone was seen many times. The rearrangement uses TRBV30 and TRBJ2-2; 7 bases fit TRBD1. The CDR3 sequence is 14 residues long. The V gene's germline CDR1 is GTSNPN and CDR2 SVGIG (reference sequence). V lost 7 bases, J lost 3 bases, and 8 bases stayed unmatched. CDR3: CALSRGQYTGELFF. In DNA form, the CDR3 reads TGTGCCTTGTCTCGGGGACAGTACACCGGGGAGCTGTTTTTT.

This clone was seen a single time. This sequence joins TRBV13 and TRBJ1-3; D is perhaps TRBD1 (5 bases). V lost 1 base to trimming and J lost 4 bases, with 11 bases between them. The CDR3 has 15 amino acids. In germline, CDR1 is PRHDT, CDR2 FYEKMQ (reference sequence). The CDR3 region is CASSLEVQGGNTIYF. CDR3 nucleotide sequence: TGTGCCAGCAGCTTAGAGGTGCAGGGAGGAAACACCATATATTTT.

V is TRBV2 and J is TRBJ1-5; weak D call: TRBD1 (6 bases). The germline gives CDR1 SNHLY, CDR2 FYNNEI. The CDR3 spans 15 residues. Trimming stripped 6 bases from V and 1 base from J, with 13 bases between. CDR3 nucleotide sequence: TGTGCCAGCAGGAATCGGGACACGAGCAATCAGCCCCAGCATTTT. As protein: CASRNRDTSNQPQHF.

This chain uses TRBV9 with TRBJ1-1, with TRBD1 as a possible D gene (5 bases). The CDR3 is 14 residues long. The germline V gene encodes CDR1 SGDLS and CDR2 YYNGEE. The V and J ends lost 4 bases and 4 bases respectively, with 14 bases between them. In DNA, the CDR3 is TGTGCCAGCAGCCCCCCAGCTGGGGGCACTGAAGCTTTCTTT. Translation: CASSPPAGGTEAFF.

The chain has TRBV27 and TRBJ1-2; 9 bases match TRBD1. Per germline, CDR1 MNHEY and CDR2 SMNVEV (reference sequence). V was clipped by 2 bases and J by 6 bases; unmatched bases: 4. The CDR3 runs 14 residues. CDR3 coding DNA: TGTGCCAGCAGTTTAACAGGGGGCGTAAATGGCTACACCTTC. Amino acid sequence: CASSLTGGVNGYTF.

This clone was observed a single time. The chain employs TRBV5-1 and TRBJ1-2, with D unclear. CDR1 and CDR2 (germline): SGHRS, YFSETQ. V was shortened by 0 bases and J by 4 bases, with 13 bases between the two germline ends. The CDR3 sequence is 15 residues long. CDR3 amino acids: CASSLGTRGSYGYTF. Here the CDR3 DNA reads TGCGCCAGCAGCTTGGGAACGAGAGGGTCCTATGGCTACACCTTC.